Following are 19 T cell receptor beta chains from one sample sequenced in a study of blood T cell repertoires in COVID-19. TCRdb's copy holds only in-frame clones and misses some; the assay was immunoSEQ multiplex PCR. The sample has tens of thousands of clones; over 70% are singletons. The material sequenced was peripheral blood. The receptor source for this set is a human donor in a cohort sampled during active COVID-19.

The chain links TRBV5-1 to TRBJ2-5; the match to TRBD2 covers 13 bases. The trim removed 7 bases at V and 5 bases at J, leaving 8 bases unmatched. The CDR3 extends over 15 amino acids. CDR1 and CDR2 from the germline V gene are SGHRS and YFSETQ. CDR3 sequence reads: CASGRTSGSWETQYF. The CDR3 nucleotides read TGCGCCAGCGGAAGGACTAGCGGGAGTTGGGAGACCCAGTACTTC. Full variable domain (missing parts from reference TRBV5-1 and TRBJ2-5): KAGVTQTPRYLIKTRGQQVTLSCSPISGHRSVSWYQQTPGQGLQFLFEYFSETQRNKGNFPGRFSGRQFSNSRSEMNVSTLELGDSALYLCASGRTSGSWETQYFGPGTRLLVL.

This chain links TRBV5-8 with TRBJ2-3; 13 bases line up with TRBD2. The germline V gene encodes CDR1 SGHTS and CDR2 YDEGEE. The CDR3 is 17 residues long. After removal of 2 bases from V and 3 bases from J, the junction contained 6 bases not matched to a gene. Here the CDR3 DNA reads TGTGCCAGCAGCTTTGGGACTAGCGGGACAGGAACAGATACGCAGTATTTT. Protein product: CASSFGTSGTGTDTQYF.

V usage is TRBV15 and J usage is TRBJ2-3, with 9 nucleotides matching TRBD1. V dropped 1 base and J dropped 2; count of bases not matched to a gene: 10. This CDR3 has 18 residues. CDR1 LNHNV and CDR2 YYDKDF come from the germline V gene (reference sequence). The CDR3: CATSRAPTGTGNTDTQYF. The DNA for the CDR3 is TGTGCCACCAGCAGAGCCCCTACGGGGACAGGGAACACAGATACGCAGTATTTT.

This rearrangement joins TRBV11-2 to TRBJ1-3; tentative D call: TRBD1 (6 bases). The V end was cut by 1 base, the J end by 4 bases, with 8 bases between. The CDR3 contains 14 residues. The germline V gene has CDR1 SGHAT and CDR2 FQNNGV. This chain's CDR3 is CASSLAGEGNTIYF. The CDR3 DNA sequence: TGTGCCAGCAGCTTAGCAGGGGAAGGAAACACCATATATTTT. The full variable domain, its missing parts supplied by reference TRBV11-2 and TRBJ1-3, is EAGVAQSPRYKIIEKRQSVAFWCNPISGHATLYWYQQILGQGPKLLIQFQNNGVVDDSQLPKDRFSAERLKGVDSTLKIQPAKLEDSAVYLCASSLAGEGNTIYFGEGSWLTVV.

This chain uses TRBV5-1 with TRBJ2-3; 7 bases agree with TRBD1. The CDR3 is 17 amino acids. Germline values: CDR1 SGHRS, CDR2 YFSETQ. Trimming took 0 bases from V and 3 from J; bases not matched to a gene: 10. This chain's CDR3 is CASSLGNRAGGTDTQYF. Here the CDR3 DNA reads TGCGCCAGCAGCTTGGGGAACAGGGCAGGGGGTACAGATACGCAGTATTTT.

The chain is built from TRBV9 and TRBJ2-1; D remains unclear. The length of the CDR3 is 13 residues. The germline CDR1 and CDR2 sequences are SGDLS and YYNGEE. Deletions cut 2 bases from V and 6 bases from J, with 9 bases between. For the CDR3, the DNA is TGTGCCAGCAGCGTGTCTGTCTCCAATGAGCAGTTCTTC. The encoded protein is CASSVSVSNEQFF.

V and J are TRBV27 and TRBJ2-7; D call uncertain. The CDR3 has 14 residues. With 6 bases removed from V and 0 bases from J, the gap between germline ends came to 12 bases. Germline V gene lookup returns CDR1 MNHEY and CDR2 SMNVEV (reference sequence). In DNA form, the CDR3 reads TGTGCCAGCAGCACTTCACTACCCTCCTACGAGCAGTACTTC. It specifies CASSTSLPSYEQYF.

The chain joins TRBV27 to TRBJ2-5; D possibly corresponds to TRBD2 (5 bases). CDR1 is MNHEY, CDR2 SMNVEV, per germline (reference sequence). The CDR3 consists of 16 residues. V was clipped by 5 bases and J by 2 bases, with 18 bases between them. The CDR3 here is CASSRSGGPVQETQYF. The CDR3 DNA sequence: TGTGCCAGCAGTCGAAGCGGAGGTCCCGTTCAAGAGACCCAGTACTTC.

The V gene is TRBV2, the J gene TRBJ2-7, with TRBD2 identical over 7 bases. The trim removed 5 bases at V and 7 bases at J, leaving 5 bases unmatched. The CDR3 has 12 amino acids. Looked up from germline, CDR1 is SNHLY and CDR2 is FYNNEI. CDR3 sequence reads: CASSLGGEEQYF. The CDR3 coding sequence is TGTGCCAGCAGTTTGGGGGGGGAGGAGCAGTACTTC.

The chain is built from TRBV18 and TRBJ2-2; 9 bases align to TRBD1. J lost 6 bases, V lost 4 bases, and 6 bases had no gene match. Germline lookup yields CDR1 KGHSH and CDR2 LQKENI. CDR3 length: 15 residues. The DNA for the CDR3 is TGTGCCAGCTCACTGGGACAGGGAGTCGCCGGGGAGCTGTTTTTT. Its translation: CASSLGQGVAGELFF.

This sequence joins TRBV7-3 and TRBJ1-3; D gene unclear. CDR1 and CDR2 from the germline V gene are SGHTA and FQGTGA. The CDR3 contains 14 residues. V lost 8 bases and J lost 2, with 13 bases in between. In nucleotides, the CDR3 is TGTGCCAGCGGGCCGGGGTTGCCTGGAAACACCATATATTTT. Translated, it gives CASGPGLPGNTIYF.

The rearrangement links TRBV7-2 to TRBJ2-6, with D perhaps TRBD1 (5 bases). Trimming removed 5 bases from V and 2 bases from J, with 7 bases in between. The V gene's germline CDR1 is SGHTA and CDR2 FQGNSA. The CDR3 runs to 14 residues. CDR3: CASSRTTGANVLTF. CDR3 nucleotides: TGTGCCAGCAGCCGGACAACTGGGGCCAACGTCCTGACTTTC.

The rearrangement joins TRBV6-6 to TRBJ1-3; D might be TRBD1 (5 bases). Looked up from germline, CDR1 is MNHNY and CDR2 is SVGAGI (reference sequence). Trimming shortened V by 5 bases and J by 0 bases, and 14 bases separated the two germline ends. This CDR3 has 16 residues. CDR3 nucleotides: TGTGCCAGCAGTCGCCGACAGAATCCCTCTGGAAACACCATATATTTT. As protein: CASSRRQNPSGNTIYF.

V and J are TRBV29-1 and TRBJ2-3; weak D call: TRBD2 (5 bases). This CDR3 comprises 11 residues. Germline-derived CDR1 and CDR2 are SQVTM and ANQGSEA. The ends were cut back, 8 bases at V and 8 bases at J, with 14 bases in the middle. The DNA of the CDR3 is TGCAGCTCAAAGGTAGAGGGTACGCAGTATTTT. Its protein product is CSSKVEGTQYF.

The rearrangement joins TRBV5-1 to TRBJ1-1, with D possibly matching TRBD1 (5 bases). Trimming pared 4 bases from V and 1 base from J, leaving 8 bases between. Germline lookup yields CDR1 SGHRS and CDR2 YFSETQ. There are 13 residues in the CDR3. The CDR3 DNA reads TGCGCCAGCAGCGTCACAGGGAACACTGAAGCTTTCTTT. Its protein product is CASSVTGNTEAFF.

The chain uses TRBV28 and TRBJ1-1; D is uncertain. The CDR3 covers 12 residues. Per germline, CDR1 MDHEN and CDR2 SYDVKM. Trimming stripped 1 base from V and 3 bases from J, with 3 bases between. The DNA of the CDR3 is TGTGCCAGCAGTTTATTATACACTGAAGCTTTCTTT. This translates into CASSLLYTEAFF.

The chain has TRBV11-2 and TRBJ2-1, with 11 bases matching TRBD2. Per germline, CDR1 SGHAT and CDR2 FQNNGV. CDR3 length equals 14 residues. Unmatched junction bases numbered 4, after V lost 3 bases and J lost 9 bases. CDR3 nucleotides: TGTGCCAGCAGCTTTTCCGGGACTAGCGGTGAGCAGTTCTTC. Its protein is CASSFSGTSGEQFF.

The rearrangement joins TRBV7-2 to TRBJ1-2; perhaps TRBD1 as D (6 bases). Trimming pared 1 base from V and 2 bases from J, leaving 11 bases between. CDR3 size: 15 residues. Germline CDR1 is SGHTA and CDR2 is FQGNSA. The CDR3 DNA reads TGTGCCAGCAGCTTAGTATCACAGGGAAACTATGGCTACACCTTC. Translating gives CASSLVSQGNYGYTF. Filled out from reference TRBV7-2 and TRBJ1-2, the complete variable domain reads GAGVSQSPSNKVTEKGKDVELRCDPISGHTALYWYRQSLGQGLEFLIYFQGNSAPDKSGLPSDRFSAERTGGSVSTLTIQRTQQEDSAVYLCASSLVSQGNYGYTFGSGTRLTVV.

The V gene is TRBV2, the J gene TRBJ2-5; 8 bases match TRBD1. CDR3 length: 13 amino acids. J gave up 4 bases and V 7 bases, and 5 bases lay outside the gene matches. CDR1 and CDR2 (germline): SNHLY, FYNNEI. In DNA, the CDR3 is TGTGCCAGCAAGGAAGGACAGGGAGAGACCCAGTACTTC. Its translation is CASKEGQGETQYF.